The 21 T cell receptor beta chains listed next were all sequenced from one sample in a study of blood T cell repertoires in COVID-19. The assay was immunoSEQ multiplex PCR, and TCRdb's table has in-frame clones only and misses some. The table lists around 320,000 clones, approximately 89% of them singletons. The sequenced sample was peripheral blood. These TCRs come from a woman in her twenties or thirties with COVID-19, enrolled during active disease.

The CDR3 nucleotides read TGTGCCAGCAGCAAGACATACGAGCAGTACTTC. This codes for CASSKTYEQYF. The chain combines TRBV7-2 with TRBJ2-7; D gene unclear. This CDR3 region has 11 residues. The ends were cut back, 5 bases at V and 4 bases at J, with 6 bases in the middle. Germline values: CDR1 SGHTA, CDR2 FQGNSA.

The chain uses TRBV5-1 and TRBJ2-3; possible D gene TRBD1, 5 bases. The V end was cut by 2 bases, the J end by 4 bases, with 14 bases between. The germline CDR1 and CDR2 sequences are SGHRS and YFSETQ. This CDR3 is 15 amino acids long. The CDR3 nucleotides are TGCGCCAGCAGCTTCTCCCCAGGGATGGCAGATACGCAGTATTTT. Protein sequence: CASSFSPGMADTQYF.

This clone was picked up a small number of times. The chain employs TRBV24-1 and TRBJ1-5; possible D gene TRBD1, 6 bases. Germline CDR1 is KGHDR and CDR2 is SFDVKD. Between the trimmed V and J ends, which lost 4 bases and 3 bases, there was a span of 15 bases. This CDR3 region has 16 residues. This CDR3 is CATSDNGGGLNQPQHF. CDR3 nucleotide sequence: TGTGCCACCAGTGACAACGGGGGGGGGCTCAATCAGCCCCAGCATTTT.

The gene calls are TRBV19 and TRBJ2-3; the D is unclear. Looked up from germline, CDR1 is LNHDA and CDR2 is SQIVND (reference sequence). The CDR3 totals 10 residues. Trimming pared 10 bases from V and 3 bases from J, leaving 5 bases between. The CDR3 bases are TGTGCCACCCCTACAGATACGCAGTATTTT. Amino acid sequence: CATPTDTQYF.

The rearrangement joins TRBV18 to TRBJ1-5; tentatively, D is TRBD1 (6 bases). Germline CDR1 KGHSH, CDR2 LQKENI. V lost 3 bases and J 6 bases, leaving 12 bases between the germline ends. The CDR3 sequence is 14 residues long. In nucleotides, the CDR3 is TGTGCCAGCTCACCCGGGGGGGGCGGTCAGCCCCAGCATTTT. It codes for CASSPGGGGQPQHF.

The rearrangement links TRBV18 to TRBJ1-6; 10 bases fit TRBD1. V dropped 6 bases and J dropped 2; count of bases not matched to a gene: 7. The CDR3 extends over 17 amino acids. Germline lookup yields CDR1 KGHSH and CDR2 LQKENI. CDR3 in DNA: TGTGCCAGCTCCCCGGGACAGGGGATGCCCTATAATTCACCCCTCCACTTT. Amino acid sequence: CASSPGQGMPYNSPLHF.

CDR3 sequence: CARRTVDNEQFF. CDR3 coding DNA: TGTGCCAGAAGGACAGTTGACAATGAGCAGTTCTTC. This chain connects TRBV2 to TRBJ2-1; the D gene is possibly TRBD1 (6 bases). Germline V gene lookup returns CDR1 SNHLY and CDR2 FYNNEI. V shed 9 bases and J shed 5 bases, with 11 bases lying between them. CDR3 length equals 12 residues.

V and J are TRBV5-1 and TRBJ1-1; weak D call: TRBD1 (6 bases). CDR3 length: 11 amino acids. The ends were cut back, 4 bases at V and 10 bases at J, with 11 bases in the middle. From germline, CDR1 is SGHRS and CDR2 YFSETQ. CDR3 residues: CASSRQVGAFF. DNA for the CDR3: TGCGCCAGCAGCCGACAGGTAGGAGCTTTCTTT. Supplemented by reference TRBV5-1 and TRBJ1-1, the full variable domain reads KAGVTQTPRYLIKTRGQQVTLSCSPISGHRSVSWYQQTPGQGLQFLFEYFSETQRNKGNFPGRFSGRQFSNSRSEMNVSTLELGDSALYLCASSRQVGAFFGQGTRLTVV.

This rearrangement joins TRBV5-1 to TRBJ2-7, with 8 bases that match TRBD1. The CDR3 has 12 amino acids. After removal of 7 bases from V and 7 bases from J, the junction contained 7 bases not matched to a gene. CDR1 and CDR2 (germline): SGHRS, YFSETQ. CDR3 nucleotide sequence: TGCGCCAGCCGACAGGGGTCCGGGGAGCAGTACTTC. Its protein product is CASRQGSGEQYF. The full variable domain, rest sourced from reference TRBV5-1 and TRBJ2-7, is KAGVTQTPRYLIKTRGQQVTLSCSPISGHRSVSWYQQTPGQGLQFLFEYFSETQRNKGNFPGRFSGRQFSNSRSEMNVSTLELGDSALYLCASRQGSGEQYFGPGTRLTVT.

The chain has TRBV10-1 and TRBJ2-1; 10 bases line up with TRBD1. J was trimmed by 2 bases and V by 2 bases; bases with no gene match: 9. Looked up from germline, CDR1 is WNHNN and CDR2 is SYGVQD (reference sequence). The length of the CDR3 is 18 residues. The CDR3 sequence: CASSEGIWTGGTYNEQFF. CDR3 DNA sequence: TGCGCCAGCAGTGAGGGAATTTGGACAGGGGGGACCTACAATGAGCAGTTCTTC.

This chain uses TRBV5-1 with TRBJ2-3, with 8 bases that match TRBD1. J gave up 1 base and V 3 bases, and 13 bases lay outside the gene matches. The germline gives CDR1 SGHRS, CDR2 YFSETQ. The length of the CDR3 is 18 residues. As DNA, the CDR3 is TGCGCCAGCAGCTGGACCCCTTCCCCGGGACAGGGCACAGATACGCAGTATTTT. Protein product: CASSWTPSPGQGTDTQYF.

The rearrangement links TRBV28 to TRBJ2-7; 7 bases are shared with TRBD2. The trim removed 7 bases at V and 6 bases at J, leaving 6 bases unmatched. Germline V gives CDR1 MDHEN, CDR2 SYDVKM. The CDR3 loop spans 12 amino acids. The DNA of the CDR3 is TGTGCCAGCACCCCTTGGGGGGGCGAGCAGTACTTC. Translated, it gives CASTPWGGEQYF. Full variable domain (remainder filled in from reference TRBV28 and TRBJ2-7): DVKVTQSSRYLVKRTGEKVFLECVQDMDHENMFWYRQDPGLGLRLIYFSYDVKMKEKGDIPEGYSVSREKKERFSLILESASTNQTSMYLCASTPWGGEQYFGPGTRLTVT.

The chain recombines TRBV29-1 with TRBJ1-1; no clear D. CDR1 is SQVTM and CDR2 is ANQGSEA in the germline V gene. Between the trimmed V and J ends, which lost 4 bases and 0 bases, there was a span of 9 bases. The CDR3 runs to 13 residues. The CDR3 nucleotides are TGCAGCGTTGCTCCGCGGTTGAACACTGAAGCTTTCTTT. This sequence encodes CSVAPRLNTEAFF.

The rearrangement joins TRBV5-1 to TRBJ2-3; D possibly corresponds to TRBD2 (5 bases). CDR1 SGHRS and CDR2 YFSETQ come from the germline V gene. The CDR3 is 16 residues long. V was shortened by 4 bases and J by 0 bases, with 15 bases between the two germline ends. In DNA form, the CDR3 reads TGCGCCAGCAGCCCCGGGCTCAGCGGTAGCACAGATACGCAGTATTTT. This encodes CASSPGLSGSTDTQYF. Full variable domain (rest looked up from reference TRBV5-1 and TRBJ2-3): KAGVTQTPRYLIKTRGQQVTLSCSPISGHRSVSWYQQTPGQGLQFLFEYFSETQRNKGNFPGRFSGRQFSNSRSEMNVSTLELGDSALYLCASSPGLSGSTDTQYFGPGTRLTVL.

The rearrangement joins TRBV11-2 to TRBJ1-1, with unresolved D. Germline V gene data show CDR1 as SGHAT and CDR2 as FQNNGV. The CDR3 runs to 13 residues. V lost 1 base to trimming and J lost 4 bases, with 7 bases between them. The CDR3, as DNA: TGTGCCAGCAGCTTAGGAGCTCCCACTGAAGCTTTCTTT. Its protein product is CASSLGAPTEAFF.

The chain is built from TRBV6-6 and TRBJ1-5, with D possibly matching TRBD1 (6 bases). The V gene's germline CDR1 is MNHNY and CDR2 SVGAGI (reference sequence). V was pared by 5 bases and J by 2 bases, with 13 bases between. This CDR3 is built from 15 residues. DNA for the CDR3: TGTGCCAGCAGTGAGCGGACAGAAGGCAATCAGCCCCAGCATTTT. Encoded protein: CASSERTEGNQPQHF.

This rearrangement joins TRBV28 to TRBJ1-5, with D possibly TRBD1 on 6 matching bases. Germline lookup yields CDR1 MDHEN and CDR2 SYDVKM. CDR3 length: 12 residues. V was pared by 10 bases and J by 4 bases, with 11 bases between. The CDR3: CATLDRNQPQHF. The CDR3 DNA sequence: TGTGCCACCTTGGACAGAAATCAGCCCCAGCATTTT. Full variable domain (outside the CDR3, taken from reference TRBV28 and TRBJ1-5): DVKVTQSSRYLVKRTGEKVFLECVQDMDHENMFWYRQDPGLGLRLIYFSYDVKMKEKGDIPEGYSVSREKKERFSLILESASTNQTSMYLCATLDRNQPQHFGDGTRLSIL.

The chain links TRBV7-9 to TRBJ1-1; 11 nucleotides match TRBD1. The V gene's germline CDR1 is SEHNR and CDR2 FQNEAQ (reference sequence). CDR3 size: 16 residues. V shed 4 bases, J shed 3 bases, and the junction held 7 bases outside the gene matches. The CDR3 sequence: CASSSGQGGGDTEAFF. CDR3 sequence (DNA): TGTGCCAGCAGCTCGGGACAGGGGGGAGGTGACACTGAAGCTTTCTTT.

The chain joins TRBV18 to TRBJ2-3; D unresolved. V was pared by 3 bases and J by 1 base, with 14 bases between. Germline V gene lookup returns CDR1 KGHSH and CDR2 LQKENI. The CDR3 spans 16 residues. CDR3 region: CASSPGSIFGTDTQYF. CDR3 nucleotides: TGTGCCAGCTCACCCGGTAGCATTTTTGGCACAGATACGCAGTATTTT.

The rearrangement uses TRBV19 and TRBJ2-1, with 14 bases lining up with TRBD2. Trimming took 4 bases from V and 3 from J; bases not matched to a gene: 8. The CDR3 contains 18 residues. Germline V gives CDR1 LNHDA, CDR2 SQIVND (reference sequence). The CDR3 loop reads CASSTRTSGGKIYNEQFF. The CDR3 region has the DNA TGTGCCAGTAGTACGCGGACTAGCGGGGGGAAGATCTACAATGAGCAGTTCTTC. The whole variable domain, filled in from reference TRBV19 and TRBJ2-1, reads DGGITQSPKYLFRKEGQNVTLSCEQNLNHDAMYWYRQDPGQGLRLIYYSQIVNDFQKGDIAEGYSVSREKKESFPLTVTSAQKNPTAFYLCASSTRTSGGKIYNEQFFGPGTRLTVL.

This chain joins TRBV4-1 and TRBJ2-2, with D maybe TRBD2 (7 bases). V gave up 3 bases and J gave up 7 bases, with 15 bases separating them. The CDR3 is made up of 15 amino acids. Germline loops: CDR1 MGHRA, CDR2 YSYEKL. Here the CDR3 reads CASSQIGGRGGELFF. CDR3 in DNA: TGCGCCAGCAGCCAGATCGGGGGGCGTGGCGGGGAGCTGTTTTTT.